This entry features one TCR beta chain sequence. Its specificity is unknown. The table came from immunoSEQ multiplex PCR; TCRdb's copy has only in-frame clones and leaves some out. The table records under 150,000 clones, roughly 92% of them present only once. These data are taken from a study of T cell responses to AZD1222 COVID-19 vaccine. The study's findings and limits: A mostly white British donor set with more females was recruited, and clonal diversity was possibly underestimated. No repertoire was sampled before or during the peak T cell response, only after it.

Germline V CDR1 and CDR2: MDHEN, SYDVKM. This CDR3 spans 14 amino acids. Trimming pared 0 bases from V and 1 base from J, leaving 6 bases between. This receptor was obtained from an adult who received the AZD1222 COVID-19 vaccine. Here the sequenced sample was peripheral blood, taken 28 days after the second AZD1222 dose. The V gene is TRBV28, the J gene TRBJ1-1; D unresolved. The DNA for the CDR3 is TGTGCCAGCAGTTTATGGTCACAGAACACTGAAGCTTTCTTT. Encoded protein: CASSLWSQNTEAFF.